This T cell receptor (beta chain) derives from a study of identical twins. This clonotype appeared many times. Unique molecular identifiers were in the cDNA, with template-switch universal primer binding. TCRdb itself ran the 5' RACE reads through MiXCR, one entry per CDR3 protein. The table includes around 1.7 million distinct CDR3 sequences, 32% detected once. This CDR3 is 14 amino acids long. Per germline, CDR1 ENHRY and CDR2 SYGVKD. Trimming at V came to 4 bases and at J to 2 bases, leaving 4 bases not matched to a gene. Sequenced input: cord blood. This clonotype was obtained from a newborn girl in good health. The rearrangement joins TRBV10-3 to TRBJ2-5, with 7 nucleotides matching TRBD2. CDR3: CAISVSGLQETQYF. For the CDR3, the DNA is TGTGCCATCAGTGTTAGCGGGCTACAAGAGACCCAGTACTTC.